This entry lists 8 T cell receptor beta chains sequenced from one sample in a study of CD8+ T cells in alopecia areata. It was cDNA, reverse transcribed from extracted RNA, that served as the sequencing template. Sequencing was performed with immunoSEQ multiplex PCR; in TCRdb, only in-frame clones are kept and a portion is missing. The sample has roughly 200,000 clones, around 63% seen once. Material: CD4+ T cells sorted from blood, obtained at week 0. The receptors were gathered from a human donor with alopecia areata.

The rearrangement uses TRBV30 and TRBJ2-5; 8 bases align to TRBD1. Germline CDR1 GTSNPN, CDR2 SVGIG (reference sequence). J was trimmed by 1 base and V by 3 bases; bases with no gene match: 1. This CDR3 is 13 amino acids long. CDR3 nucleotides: TGTGCCTGGAGCGGGACAGGCCAAGAGACCCAGTACTTC. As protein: CAWSGTGQETQYF. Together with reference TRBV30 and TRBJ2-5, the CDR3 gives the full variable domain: SQTIHQWPATLVQPVGSPLSLECTVEGTSNPNLYWYRQAAGRGLQLLFYSVGIGQISSEVPQNLSASRPQDRQFILSSKKLLLSDSGFYLCAWSGTGQETQYFGPGTRLLVL.

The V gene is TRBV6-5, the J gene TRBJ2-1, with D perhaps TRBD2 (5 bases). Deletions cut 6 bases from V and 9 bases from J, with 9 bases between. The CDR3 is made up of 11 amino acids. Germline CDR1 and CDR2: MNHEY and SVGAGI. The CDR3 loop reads CASSTRGEQFF. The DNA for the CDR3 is TGTGCCAGCAGCACCCGGGGTGAGCAGTTCTTC.

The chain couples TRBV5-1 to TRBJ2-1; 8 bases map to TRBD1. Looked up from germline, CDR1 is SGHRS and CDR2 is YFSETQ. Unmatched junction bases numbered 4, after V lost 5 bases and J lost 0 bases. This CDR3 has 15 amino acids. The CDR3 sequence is CASRPTGDSYNEQFF. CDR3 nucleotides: TGCGCCAGCAGGCCGACAGGGGACTCCTACAATGAGCAGTTCTTC.

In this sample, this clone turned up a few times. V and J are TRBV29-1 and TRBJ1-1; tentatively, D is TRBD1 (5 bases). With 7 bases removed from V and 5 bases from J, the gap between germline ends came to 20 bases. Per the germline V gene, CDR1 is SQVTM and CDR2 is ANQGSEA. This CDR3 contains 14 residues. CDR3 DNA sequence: TGCAGCGCAACACTCCCGAGGGGTTTAACTGAAGCTTTCTTT. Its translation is CSATLPRGLTEAFF.

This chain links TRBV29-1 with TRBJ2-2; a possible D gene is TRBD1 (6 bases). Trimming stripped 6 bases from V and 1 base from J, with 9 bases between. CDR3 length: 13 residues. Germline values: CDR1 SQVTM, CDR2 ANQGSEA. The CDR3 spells CSVRGQNTGELFF. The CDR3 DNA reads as TGCAGCGTGAGGGGACAGAACACCGGGGAGCTGTTTTTT.

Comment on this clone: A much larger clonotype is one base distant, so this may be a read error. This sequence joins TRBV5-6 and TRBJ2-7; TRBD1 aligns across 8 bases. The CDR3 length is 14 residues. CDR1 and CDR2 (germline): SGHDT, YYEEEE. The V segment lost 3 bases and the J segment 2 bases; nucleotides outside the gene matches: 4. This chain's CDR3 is CASSSTGAPYEQYF. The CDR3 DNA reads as TGTGCCAGCAGCTCGACAGGGGCCCCCTACGAGCAGTACTTC.

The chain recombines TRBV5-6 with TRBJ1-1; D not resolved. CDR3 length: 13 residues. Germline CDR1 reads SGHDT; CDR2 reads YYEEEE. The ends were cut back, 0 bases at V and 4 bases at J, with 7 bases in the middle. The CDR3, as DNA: TGTGCCAGCAGCTTGGGGGAGCCCACTGAAGCTTTCTTT. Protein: CASSLGEPTEAFF.

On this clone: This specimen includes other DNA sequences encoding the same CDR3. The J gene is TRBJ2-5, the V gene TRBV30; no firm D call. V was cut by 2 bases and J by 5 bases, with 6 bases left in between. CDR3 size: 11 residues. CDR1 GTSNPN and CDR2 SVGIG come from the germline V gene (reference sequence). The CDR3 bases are TGTGCCTGGAGTAACGGGGAGACCCAGTACTTC. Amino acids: CAWSNGETQYF. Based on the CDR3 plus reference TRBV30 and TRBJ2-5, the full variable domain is SQTIHQWPATLVQPVGSPLSLECTVEGTSNPNLYWYRQAAGRGLQLLFYSVGIGQISSEVPQNLSASRPQDRQFILSSKKLLLSDSGFYLCAWSNGETQYFGPGTRLLVL.